This TCR beta chain was recorded in a study of blood T cells in healthy people across ages. Primed by a sample-barcoded 5' primer and a J-beta primer mix, a second PCR proceeded for roughly 6 to 12 cycles. TCRdb analysed the 5' RACE reads with MiXCR anew, one entry per CDR3 protein. This sample has fewer than 1.5 million distinct CDR3 sequences, with 42% found just once. In the case of this clonotype: Its antigen remains unknown. Possible read error: a much larger clone is one base away.

All donors came from Russia, were Caucasian and healthy, and spanned ages roughly 6 to 100. Donors gave roughly 9.1 milliliters of peripheral blood apiece. The CDR3 contains 11 residues. From germline, CDR1 is SQVTM and CDR2 ANQGSEA. Findings of the study overall: Unknown CMV status may confound age-related changes in expanded clones. With age, beta diversity per million T cells declined roughly linearly, significantly by 30 to 50.

This chain joins TRBV29-1 and TRBJ2-5; D is ambiguous. The sample comprised blood. This TCR was sampled from a woman in her late teens or twenties in good health. The CDR3 is CITQDGETQYF. The CDR3 DNA reads as TGCATCACACAAGACGGAGAGACCCAGTACTTC.